This T cell receptor (beta chain) came from a study of cytomegalovirus exposure and HLA in healthy donors. Use of 60 Vbeta and 13 Jbeta primers characterized the PCR. TCRdb's table, derived via immunoSEQ multiplex PCR, lists solely in-frame clones and lacks some. Here the sample spans 150,000 to 170,000 clones, more than 75% being singletons. Per germline, CDR1 WNHNN and CDR2 SYGVQD (reference sequence). The CDR3 spans 16 residues. The J segment lost 2 bases and the V segment lost 6 bases, leaving 11 bases of the junction unmatched. The sequence was collected from a woman between 40 and 55 years old in good health and CMV-seropositive. The source material was PBMCs. This sequence joins TRBV10-1 and TRBJ2-3; 7 bases fit TRBD2. The CDR3 DNA reads as TGCGCCAGCAGCCGGACCGGGACTACCACCACAGATACGCAGTATTTT. It encodes CASSRTGTTTTDTQYF.